Listed below are T cell receptor beta chains from one sample, sequenced in a study of cytomegalovirus exposure and HLA in healthy donors. The table came from immunoSEQ multiplex PCR; TCRdb's copy has only in-frame clones and leaves some out. This sample carries 150,000 to 200,000 clones, roughly 84% of them seen once, and the ten largest clones take roughly 7.5%. The sample comprised PBMCs. Receptors originate from a man aged 18-30 years in good health and CMV-seropositive. The CDR3 runs from the conserved cysteine through the conserved F or W. D genes are given only for firm matches. Rows give clone size only sometimes, using once, few, many, or a class for an expanded clone.

v_call	d_call	j_call	clone_size	cdr3_aa	cdr3_nt
TRBV7-2	-	TRBJ1-1	-	CASSFGTTNTEAFF	TGTGCCAGCAGCTTCGGGACTACGAACACTGAAGCTTTCTTT
TRBV30	-	TRBJ1-4	-	CASSSGTQREKLFF	TGTGCCTCGTCTTCCGGGACACAGAGGGAAAAACTGTTTTTT
TRBV6-1	TRBD1	TRBJ2-7	few	CASSPGTGSGEQYF	TGTGCCAGCAGTCCGGGGACAGGGTCGGGCGAGCAGTACTTC
TRBV5-1	-	TRBJ2-3	-	CASSLASGVDTQYF	TGCGCCAGCAGCTTGGCCTCGGGAGTGGATACGCAGTATTTT
TRBV9	-	TRBJ1-3	-	CASSVSEGDVGNTIYF	TGTGCCAGCAGCGTCTCCGAGGGTGACGTGGGAAACACCATATATTTT
TRBV18	-	TRBJ1-5	-	CASSEKQGYSNQPQHF	TGTGCCAGCTCAGAAAAACAGGGTTATAGCAATCAGCCCCAGCATTTT
TRBV7-9	TRBD1	TRBJ2-3	few	CASSFRTGDADTQYF	TGTGCCAGCAGCTTCAGGACAGGGGACGCAGATACGCAGTATTTT
TRBV5-8	TRBD2	TRBJ2-7	-	CASSLGLAGTYEQYF	TGTGCCAGCAGCTTGGGGTTAGCGGGCACCTACGAGCAGTACTTC
TRBV5-1	-	TRBJ1-1	-	CASSTDINTEAFF	TGCGCCAGCAGCACGGACATAAACACTGAAGCTTTCTTT
TRBV5-1	TRBD2	TRBJ2-1	-	CASSLAGGRYGDEQFF	TGCGCCAGCAGCTTGGCCGGCGGGAGATACGGGGATGAGCAGTTCTTC
TRBV7-9	-	TRBJ2-7	-	CASSLMADEQYF	TGTGCCAGCAGCTTAATGGCGGACGAGCAGTACTTC
TRBV27	TRBD1	TRBJ1-3	-	CASKTGVGNTIYF	TGTGCCAGCAAGACAGGGGTGGGAAACACCATATATTTT
TRBV15	TRBD1	TRBJ2-6	-	CATSRGGQNSGANVLTF	TGTGCCACCAGCAGAGGGGGACAGAACTCTGGGGCCAACGTCCTGACTTTC
TRBV5-6	TRBD1	TRBJ1-5	many	CASSHRGSQPQHF	TGTGCCAGCAGCCACAGGGGGAGTCAGCCCCAGCATTTT
TRBV15	TRBD1	TRBJ2-7	-	CATSRDLTGPNYEQYF	TGTGCCACCAGCAGAGATCTGACAGGGCCGAACTACGAGCAGTACTTC
TRBV9	TRBD1	TRBJ1-1	-	CASSPDRGRAEAFF	TGTGCCAGCAGCCCAGACAGGGGGAGGGCTGAAGCTTTCTTT
TRBV6-5	-	TRBJ2-2	few	CASTNGLELFF	TGTGCCAGCACCAACGGACTGGAGCTGTTTTTT
TRBV29-1	-	TRBJ2-3	-	CSVEDSTDTQYF	TGCAGCGTTGAAGACTCCACAGATACGCAGTATTTT
TRBV7-2	TRBD2	TRBJ2-3	-	CASQREGRVDTQYF	TGTGCCAGCCAGCGGGAGGGCCGGGTAGATACGCAGTATTTT
TRBV9	-	TRBJ1-2	-	CASSTSAGTGANGYTF	TGTGCCAGCAGCACATCAGCGGGAACGGGGGCAAATGGCTACACCTTC
TRBV27	-	TRBJ1-1	-	CASSQIPGQRMNTEAFF	TGTGCCAGCAGCCAGATCCCCGGACAGCGCATGAACACTGAAGCTTTCTTT
TRBV15	-	TRBJ1-2	-	CATSRVGQPNYGYTF	TGTGCCACCAGCAGAGTAGGACAGCCTAACTATGGCTACACCTTC
TRBV4-1	TRBD2	TRBJ2-5	-	CASSQGRLAGGVGETQYF	TGCGCCAGCAGCCAAGGTCGACTAGCGGGAGGGGTCGGCGAGACCCAGTACTTC
TRBV6-6	-	TRBJ2-1	-	CASLEDPRDRNEQFF	TGTGCCAGCCTAGAGGACCCCCGGGATCGCAATGAGCAGTTCTTC
TRBV5-4	TRBD2	TRBJ2-7	-	CASSLRGLAGSSYEQYF	TGTGCCAGCAGCTTGCGCGGGCTAGCGGGGTCCTCCTACGAGCAGTACTTC
TRBV7-2	-	TRBJ2-7	-	CASSLEQGYEQYF	TGTGCCAGCAGCTTAGAACAGGGCTACGAGCAGTACTTC
TRBV7-9	TRBD1	TRBJ2-7	-	CASSLGLAGTAYEQYF	TGTGCCAGCAGCTTAGGGTTGGCCGGGACAGCCTACGAGCAGTACTTC
TRBV7-3	TRBD2	TRBJ2-3	-	CASSLGASGWYTQYF	TGTGCCAGCAGCCTTGGGGCTAGCGGGTGGTATACGCAGTATTTT
TRBV4-2	TRBD1	TRBJ1-4	-	CASSQGLRDRGLNEKLFF	TGTGCCAGCAGCCAAGGATTAAGGGACAGGGGGCTAAATGAAAAACTGTTTTTT
TRBV19	-	TRBJ2-7	-	CASSMAGVAYEQYF	TGTGCCAGTAGTATGGCAGGGGTGGCCTACGAGCAGTACTTC
TRBV7-2	TRBD2	TRBJ2-3	-	CASSAMGLAGHGTDTQYF	TGTGCCAGCAGCGCCATGGGACTAGCGGGGCATGGCACAGATACGCAGTATTTT
TRBV2	-	TRBJ2-2	once	CASSEREANTGELFF	TGTGCCAGCAGTGAGAGGGAGGCCAACACCGGGGAGCTGTTTTTT
TRBV28	TRBD1	TRBJ1-2	few	CASSWAGQGRGYTF	TGTGCCAGCAGTTGGGCGGGACAGGGACGTGGCTACACCTTC
TRBV19	TRBD2	TRBJ2-7	-	CASSIMAGVEYEQYF	TGTGCCAGTAGTATAATGGCGGGAGTAGAATACGAGCAGTACTTC
TRBV5-1	-	TRBJ2-2	-	CASSLEQGYITGELFF	TGCGCCAGCAGCTTGGAGCAGGGCTACATCACCGGGGAGCTGTTTTTT
TRBV6-1	-	TRBJ1-2	-	CASSSETTANYGYTF	TGTGCCAGCAGTTCCGAGACGACTGCTAACTATGGCTACACCTTC
TRBV15	-	TRBJ2-7	-	CATRANQGYEQYF	TGTGCCACCAGGGCTAACCAGGGCTACGAGCAGTACTTC
TRBV7-3	-	TRBJ2-7	-	CASSATGRNGGEQYF	TGTGCCAGCAGCGCCACAGGGCGAAACGGGGGGGAGCAGTACTTC
TRBV7-2	TRBD2	TRBJ2-7	-	CASSPVGSGRTREQYF	TGTGCCAGCAGCCCTGTGGGTAGCGGGAGGACTCGCGAGCAGTACTTC
TRBV5-1	-	TRBJ2-1	once	CASSTAGYNEQFF	TGCGCCAGCAGTACGGCAGGGTACAATGAGCAGTTCTTC
TRBV7-8	TRBD2	TRBJ2-3	-	CASGHGGLAGHVYTQYF	TGTGCCAGCGGCCACGGAGGACTAGCGGGCCACGTGTATACGCAGTATTTT
TRBV6-4	TRBD1	TRBJ2-2	few	CASQRGPNTGELFF	TGTGCCAGCCAGAGGGGGCCAAACACCGGGGAGCTGTTTTTT
TRBV30	-	TRBJ1-5	-	CAWSVQNQPQHF	TGTGCCTGGAGTGTCCAGAATCAGCCCCAGCATTTT
TRBV18	-	TRBJ1-1	-	CASSLVEGWTEAFF	TGTGCCAGCTCACTCGTCGAGGGCTGGACTGAAGCTTTCTTT
TRBV28	-	TRBJ1-4	-	CASRKGGTNEKLFF	TGTGCCAGCAGAAAAGGAGGGACTAATGAAAAACTGTTTTTT
TRBV18	-	TRBJ1-5	-	CASSLQRADSNQPQHF	TGTGCCAGCTCACTCCAGAGGGCTGATAGCAATCAGCCCCAGCATTTT
TRBV7-3	TRBD2	TRBJ2-1	-	CASSPERGGSYNEQFF	TGTGCCAGCAGTCCCGAGAGGGGAGGGTCCTACAATGAGCAGTTCTTC